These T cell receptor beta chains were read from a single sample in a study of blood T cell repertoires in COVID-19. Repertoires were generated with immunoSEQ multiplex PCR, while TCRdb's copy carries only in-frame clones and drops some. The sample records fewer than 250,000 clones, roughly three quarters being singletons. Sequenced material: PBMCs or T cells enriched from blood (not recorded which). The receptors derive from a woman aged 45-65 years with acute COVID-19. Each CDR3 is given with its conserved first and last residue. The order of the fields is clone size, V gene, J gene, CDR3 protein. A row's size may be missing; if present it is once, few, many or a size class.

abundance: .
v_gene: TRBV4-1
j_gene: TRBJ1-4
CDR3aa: CASSQEGGAPNEKLFF

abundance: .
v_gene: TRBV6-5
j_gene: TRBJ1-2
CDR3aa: CACGNSGGANYGYTF

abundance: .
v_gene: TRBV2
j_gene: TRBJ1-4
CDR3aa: CASRWTVSEKLFF

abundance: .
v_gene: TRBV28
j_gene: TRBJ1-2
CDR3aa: CASSLILGQGGGYTF

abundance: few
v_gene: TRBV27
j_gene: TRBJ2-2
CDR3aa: CASSLSLGQNSGELFF

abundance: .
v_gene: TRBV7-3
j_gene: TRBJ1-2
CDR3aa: CASSLNPADGYTF

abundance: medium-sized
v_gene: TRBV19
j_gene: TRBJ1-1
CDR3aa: CASSWGRGHTEAFF

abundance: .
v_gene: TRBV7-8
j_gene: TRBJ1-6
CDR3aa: CASTSSYNSPLHF

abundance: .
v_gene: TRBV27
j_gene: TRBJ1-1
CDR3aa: CASRGGWEFEAFF

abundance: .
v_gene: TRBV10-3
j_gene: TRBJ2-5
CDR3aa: CAISGQGGQETQYF

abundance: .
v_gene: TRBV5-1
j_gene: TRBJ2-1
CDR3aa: CASSQGAHEQFF

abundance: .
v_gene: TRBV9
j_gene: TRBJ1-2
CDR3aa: CASSAGGATGDYTF

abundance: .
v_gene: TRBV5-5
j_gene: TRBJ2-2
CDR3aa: CASSLHGLHTGELFF

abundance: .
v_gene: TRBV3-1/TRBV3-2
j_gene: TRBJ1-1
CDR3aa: CASSPDKGYTEAFF

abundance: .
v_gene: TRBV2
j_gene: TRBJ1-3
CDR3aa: CASRPAGSLVFGNTIYF

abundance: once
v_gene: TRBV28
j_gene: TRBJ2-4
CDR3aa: CASSLLDRRSLAKNIQYF

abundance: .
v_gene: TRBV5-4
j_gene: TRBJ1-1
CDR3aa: CASRDGSVTEAFF

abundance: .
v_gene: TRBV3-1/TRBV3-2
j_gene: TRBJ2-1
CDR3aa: CASSQTSGTGPYNEQFF

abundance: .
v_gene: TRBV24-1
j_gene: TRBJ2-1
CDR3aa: CATSDPGRESAYNEQFF

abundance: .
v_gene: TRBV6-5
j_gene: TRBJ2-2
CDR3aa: CASSLQEVGTGELFF

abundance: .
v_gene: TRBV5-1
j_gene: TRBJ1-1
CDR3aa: CASSPLGGNTEAFF

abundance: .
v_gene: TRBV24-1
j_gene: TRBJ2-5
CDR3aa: CATSDYRRGRQETQYF

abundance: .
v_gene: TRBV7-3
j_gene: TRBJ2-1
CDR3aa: CASSLGRTVPPYNEQFF

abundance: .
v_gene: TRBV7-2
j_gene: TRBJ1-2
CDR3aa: CASSLASGGGYGYTF

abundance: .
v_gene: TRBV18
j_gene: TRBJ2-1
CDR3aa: CASSPGLADREQFF

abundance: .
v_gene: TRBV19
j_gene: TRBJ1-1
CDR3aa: CASSMGEVNTEAFF

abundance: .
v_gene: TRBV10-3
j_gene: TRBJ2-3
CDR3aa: CATERESTDTQYF

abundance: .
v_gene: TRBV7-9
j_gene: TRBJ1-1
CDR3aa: CASRVPTENTEAFF

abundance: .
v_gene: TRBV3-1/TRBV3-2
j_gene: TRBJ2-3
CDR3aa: CASSRQGPDTQYF

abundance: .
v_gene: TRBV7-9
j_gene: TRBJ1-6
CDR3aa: CASSLVGGGSYSPLHF

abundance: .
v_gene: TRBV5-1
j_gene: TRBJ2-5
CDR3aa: CASNFGGIGETQYF

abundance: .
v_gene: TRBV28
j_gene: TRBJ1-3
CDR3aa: CASSSLGGTGNTIYF